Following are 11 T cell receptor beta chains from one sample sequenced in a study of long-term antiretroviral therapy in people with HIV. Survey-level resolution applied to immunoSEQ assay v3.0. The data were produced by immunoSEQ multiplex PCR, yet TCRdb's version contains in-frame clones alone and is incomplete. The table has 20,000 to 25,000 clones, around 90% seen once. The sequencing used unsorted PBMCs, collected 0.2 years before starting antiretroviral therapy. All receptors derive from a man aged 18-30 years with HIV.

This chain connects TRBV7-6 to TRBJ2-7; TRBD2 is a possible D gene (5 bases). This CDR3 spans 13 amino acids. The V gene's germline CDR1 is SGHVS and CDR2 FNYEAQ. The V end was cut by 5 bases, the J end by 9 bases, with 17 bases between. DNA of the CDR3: TGTGCCAGCAGCCGGCGGGTGGGGATAGGGCAGTACTTC. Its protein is CASSRRVGIGQYF. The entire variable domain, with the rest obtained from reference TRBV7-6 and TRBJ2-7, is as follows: GAGVSQSPRYKVTKRGQDVALRCDPISGHVSLYWYRQALGQGPEFLTYFNYEAQQDKSGLPNDRFSAERPEGSISTLTIQRTEQRDSAMYRCASSRRVGIGQYFGPGTRLTVT.

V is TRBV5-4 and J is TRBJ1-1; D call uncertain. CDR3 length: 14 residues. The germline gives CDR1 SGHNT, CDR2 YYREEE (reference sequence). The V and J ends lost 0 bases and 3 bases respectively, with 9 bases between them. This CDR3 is CASSLVGYDTEAFF. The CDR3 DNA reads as TGTGCCAGCAGCTTGGTAGGTTATGACACTGAAGCTTTCTTT.

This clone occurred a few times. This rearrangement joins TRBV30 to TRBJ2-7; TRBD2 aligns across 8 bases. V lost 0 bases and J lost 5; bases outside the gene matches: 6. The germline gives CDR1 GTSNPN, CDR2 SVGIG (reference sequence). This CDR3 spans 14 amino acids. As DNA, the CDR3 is TGTGCCTGGAGTGTACAGAGCGGGAGAAACGAGCAGTACTTC. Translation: CAWSVQSGRNEQYF.

The CDR3 here is CASSDLLGETQYF. The CDR3, as DNA: TGTGCCAGCAGCGACTTATTGGGAGAGACCCAGTACTTC. The chain has TRBV9 and TRBJ2-5, with unresolved D. CDR3 length: 13 amino acids. Germline V CDR1 and CDR2: SGDLS, YYNGEE. V lost 3 bases, J lost 4 bases, and 10 bases lay in between.

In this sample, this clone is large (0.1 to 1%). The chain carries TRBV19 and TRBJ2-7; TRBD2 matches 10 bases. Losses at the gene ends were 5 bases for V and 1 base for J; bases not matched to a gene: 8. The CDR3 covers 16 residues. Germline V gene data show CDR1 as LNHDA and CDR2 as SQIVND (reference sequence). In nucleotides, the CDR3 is TGTGCCAGTAGTTCCAGGATAGCGGGAGGTTCCTACGAGCAGTACTTC. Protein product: CASSSRIAGGSYEQYF.

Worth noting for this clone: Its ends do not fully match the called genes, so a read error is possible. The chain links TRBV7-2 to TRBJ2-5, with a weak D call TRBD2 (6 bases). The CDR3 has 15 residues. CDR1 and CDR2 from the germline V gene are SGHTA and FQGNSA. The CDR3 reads CASSLASGTQETQYF. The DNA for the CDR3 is TGTGCCAGCAGCCTAGCCTCCGGGACTCAAGAGACCCAGTACTTC. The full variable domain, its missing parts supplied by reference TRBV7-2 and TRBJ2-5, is GAGVSQSPSNKVTEKGKDVELRCDPISGHTALYWYRQSLGQGLEFLIYFQGNSAPDKSGLPSDRFSAERTGGSVSTLTIQRTQQEDSAVYLCASSLASGTQETQYFGPGTRLLVL.

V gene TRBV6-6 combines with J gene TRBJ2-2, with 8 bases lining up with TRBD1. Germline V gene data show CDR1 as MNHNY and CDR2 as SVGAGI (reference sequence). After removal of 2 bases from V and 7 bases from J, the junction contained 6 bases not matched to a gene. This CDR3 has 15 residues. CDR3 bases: TGTGCCAGCAGTTACCTACAGGGGGTCAACGGGGAGCTGTTTTTT. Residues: CASSYLQGVNGELFF.

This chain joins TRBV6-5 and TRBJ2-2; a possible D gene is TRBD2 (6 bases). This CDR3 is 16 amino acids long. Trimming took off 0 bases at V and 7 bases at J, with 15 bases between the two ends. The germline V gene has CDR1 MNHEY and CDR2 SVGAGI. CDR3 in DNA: TGTGCCAGCAGTTACTCGAAGCCCCCGGAGGGCGGGGAGCTGTTTTTT. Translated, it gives CASSYSKPPEGGELFF.

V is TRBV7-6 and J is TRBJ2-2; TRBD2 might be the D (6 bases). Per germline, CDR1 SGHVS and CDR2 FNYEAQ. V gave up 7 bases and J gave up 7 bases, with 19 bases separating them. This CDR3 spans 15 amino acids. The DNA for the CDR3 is TGTGCCAGCACCCTGTTTTCGGGAGAAGGCGGGGAGCTGTTTTTT. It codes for CASTLFSGEGGELFF.

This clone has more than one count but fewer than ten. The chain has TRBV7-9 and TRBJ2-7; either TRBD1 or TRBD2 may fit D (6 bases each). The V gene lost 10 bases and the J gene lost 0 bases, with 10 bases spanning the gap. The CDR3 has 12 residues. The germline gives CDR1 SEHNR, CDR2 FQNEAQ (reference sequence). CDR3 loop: CATGGRSYEQYF. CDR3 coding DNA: TGTGCCACCGGGGGCCGCTCCTACGAGCAGTACTTC.

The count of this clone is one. Here the CDR3 DNA reads TGCGCCAGCAGCCAAGATCAGGGTAAGGATGAGCAGTTCTTC. Translation: CASSQDQGKDEQFF. The chain uses TRBV4-3 and TRBJ2-1; D is perhaps TRBD1 (5 bases). The CDR3 has 14 amino acids. Trimming pared 0 bases from V and 8 bases from J, leaving 11 bases between. Germline V gene data show CDR1 as LGHNA and CDR2 as YSLEER.